The 30 T cell receptor beta chains given below trace back to one sample, sequenced in a study of blood T cells in healthy people across ages. Then a second PCR, running roughly 7 to 11 cycles, was carried out with a sample-barcoded 5' primer and a J-beta primer mix. One entry per CDR3 protein results from TCRdb running MiXCR on the 5' RACE reads. The sample consists of some 690,000 distinct CDR3 sequences, approximately 21% of them appearing once. Sequenced sample: blood. The receptors stem from a man between 65 and 85 years old in good health.

This clonotype has just a few counts. This CDR3 reads CAISEESGPNNEQFF. Here the CDR3 DNA reads TGTGCCATCAGTGAGGAGTCCGGGCCAAACAATGAGCAGTTCTTC. The J gene is TRBJ2-5, the V gene TRBV10-3; D is undetermined. The assigned J gene may be wrong: the sequence end matches TRBJ2-1 better. CDR3 length equals 15 residues. The germline gives CDR1 ENHRY, CDR2 SYGVKD.

This clonotype was detected only a few times. The chain is built from TRBV6-2 or TRBV6-3 and TRBJ2-1; a possible D gene is TRBD2 (7 bases). The CDR3 contains 16 residues. Looked up from germline, CDR1 is MNHEY and CDR2 is SVGEGT. With 7 bases removed from V and 1 base from J, the gap between germline ends came to 17 bases. The CDR3 coding sequence is TGTGCCAGCAAACAGGGACTATCCCCTTCCTACAATGAGCAGTTCTTC. Protein product: CASKQGLSPSYNEQFF.

This sequence joins TRBV12-3 or TRBV12-4 and TRBJ2-5; D unresolved. Trimming shortened V by 2 bases and J by 2 bases, and 6 bases separated the two germline ends. The CDR3 consists of 13 residues. CDR3 amino acids: CASSLRVQETQYF. CDR3 DNA: TGTGCCAGCAGTTTAAGGGTACAAGAGACCCAGTACTTC.

The chain uses TRBV12-5 and TRBJ2-1; D is perhaps TRBD2 (7 bases). CDR3 length: 15 residues. Between the trimmed V and J ends, which lost 6 bases and 6 bases, there was a span of 18 bases. Germline CDR1 and CDR2: LGHNT and FRNRAP. The CDR3 protein is CASGSGRGRINEQFF. The CDR3 bases are TGTGCTAGTGGGTCCGGGCGGGGGCGGATCAATGAGCAGTTCTTC.

V gene TRBV13 combines with J gene TRBJ1-1, with 7 bases aligning to TRBD1. The CDR3 covers 15 residues. With 5 bases clipped from V and 2 bases from J, the junction kept 8 bases outside the gene matches. CDR1 is PRHDT, CDR2 FYEKMQ, per germline (reference sequence). CDR3 sequence (DNA): TGTGCCAGCAGCCCCGCCGGGACAGCTAACACTGAAGCTTTCTTT. It specifies CASSPAGTANTEAFF. Looking up the rest from reference TRBV13 and TRBJ1-1 gives the full variable domain: AAGVIQSPRHLIKEKRETATLKCYPIPRHDTVYWYQQGPGQDPQFLISFYEKMQSDKGSIPDRFSAQQFSDYHSELNMSSLELGDSALYFCASSPAGTANTEAFFGQGTRLTVV.

This clonotype was seen a handful of times. CDR3 region: CASSRRPPSGNTIYF. CDR3 DNA sequence: TGTGCCAGTAGTAGGCGACCTCCGTCTGGAAACACCATATATTTT. This chain joins TRBV19 and TRBJ1-3; D not certain. Looked up from germline, CDR1 is LNHDA and CDR2 is SQIVND (reference sequence). The CDR3 runs to 15 residues. V shed 4 bases and J shed 1 base, with 11 bases lying between them.

V is TRBV12-3 or TRBV12-4 and J is TRBJ2-2; 7 bases are shared with TRBD2. The CDR3 is made up of 17 amino acids. With 5 bases clipped from V and 1 base from J, the junction kept 10 bases outside the gene matches. CDR3 in DNA: TGTGCCAGCAGTCCCCGTGAAGTAGCGGGGAACACCGGGGAGCTGTTTTTT. As protein: CASSPREVAGNTGELFF.

In its sample, this clonotype was seen a few times. The chain is built from TRBV7-2 and TRBJ2-3; TRBD2 matches 9 bases. V lost 5 bases, J lost 0 bases, and 6 bases stayed unmatched. From germline, CDR1 is SGHTA and CDR2 FQGNSA. The CDR3 is 16 residues long. The CDR3 here is CASSRLAETSTDTQYF. CDR3 DNA sequence: TGTGCCAGCAGCCGACTAGCGGAAACTAGCACAGATACGCAGTATTTT.

The chain is built from TRBV12-3 or TRBV12-4 and TRBJ1-1; weak D call: TRBD1 (5 bases). V lost 3 bases and J lost 9, with 14 bases in between. CDR3 length: 13 residues. CDR3 nucleotides: TGTGCCAGCAGTTTGGCCCGGGACGAGAAAGCTTTCTTT. It yields the protein CASSLARDEKAFF.

This clonotype has more than one count but fewer than ten. One end of the junction does not line up with germline, which may come from a read error. The chain joins TRBV5-6 to TRBJ2-7, with 9 bases identical to TRBD1. Germline CDR1 is SGHDT and CDR2 is YYEEEE. This CDR3 comprises 13 residues. CDR3 loop: CASSLVTGGLVNF. The CDR3 DNA reads as TGTGCCAGCAGCTTAGTCACAGGGGGCTTGGTGAACTTC.

This chain links TRBV4-2 with TRBJ2-3; 7 positions agree with TRBD2. In germline, CDR1 is LGHNA, CDR2 YNFKEQ. CDR3 size: 15 residues. The trim removed 1 base at V and 1 base at J, leaving 2 bases unmatched. CDR3 loop: CASSQGAGGTDTQYF. In DNA, the CDR3 is TGTGCCAGCAGCCAAGGCGCGGGGGGCACAGATACGCAGTATTTT.

With regard to this clonotype: At one boundary the junction diverges from the germline segment, which might be a read error. The V gene is TRBV6-5, the J gene TRBJ1-1; possibly TRBD1 for D (5 bases). The CDR3 extends over 15 amino acids. Germline V CDR1 and CDR2: MNHEY, SVGAGI. The CDR3 region has the DNA TGTGCCAGCAGTTACTCGGTCAGGGAAGGCACTGAAGATTTCTTT. Protein product: CASSYSVREGTEDFF.

The V gene is TRBV2, the J gene TRBJ2-1; D possibly matches TRBD1 or TRBD2 (6 bases each). Germline V lookup: CDR1 SNHLY, CDR2 FYNNEI. This CDR3 has 17 amino acids. The germline V and J ends were trimmed by 2 bases and 2 bases, with 16 bases remaining between them. The CDR3 region has the DNA TGTGCCAGCAGTGAATTTTGGGGGGCGCTTACCTACAATGAGCAGTTCTTC. The encoded protein is CASSEFWGALTYNEQFF.

This clonotype has a handful of counts. This sequence joins TRBV7-2 and TRBJ2-1; no clear D gene. Germline-derived CDR1 and CDR2 are SGHTA and FQGNSA. V shed 1 base and J shed 8 bases, with 9 bases lying between them. The CDR3 spans 13 residues. The CDR3 nucleotides read TGTGCCAGCAGCTTAGATGCCCTCGATGAGCAGTTCTTC. It is translated as CASSLDALDEQFF.

In its sample, this clonotype was seen a few times. The chain recombines TRBV5-5 with TRBJ1-4, with TRBD1 as a possible D gene (6 bases). Trimming removed 2 bases at V and 0 bases at J, with 14 bases between. The CDR3 totals 17 residues. The germline V gene has CDR1 SGHKS and CDR2 YYEKEE (reference sequence). The CDR3 protein is CASSLSPNRATNEKLFF. For the CDR3, the DNA is TGTGCCAGCAGCTTATCCCCCAACAGGGCAACTAATGAAAAACTGTTTTTT.

This clonotype was observed a few times. V is TRBV7-2 and J is TRBJ1-1, with TRBD1 matching 10 bases. CDR3 length: 15 amino acids. V was clipped by 5 bases and J by 1 base; unmatched bases: 4. CDR1 is SGHTA, CDR2 FQGNSA, per germline. In DNA form, the CDR3 reads TGTGCCAGCAGCACCCGGACAGGGGGGAACACTGAAGCTTTCTTT. The encoded protein is CASSTRTGGNTEAFF.

The chain links TRBV19 to TRBJ1-1, with TRBD1 as a possible D gene (5 bases). The CDR3 covers 15 residues. V lost 8 bases and J lost 3, with 19 bases in between. Germline values: CDR1 LNHDA, CDR2 SQIVND (reference sequence). This chain's CDR3 is CASSGSRAGDTEAFF. The CDR3 DNA reads TGTGCCAGTTCGGGGTCCAGGGCTGGGGACACTGAAGCTTTCTTT.

The chain has TRBV18 and TRBJ2-2, with TRBD1 matching 10 bases. Germline CDR1 and CDR2: KGHSH and LQKENI. Germline trimming cut 4 bases from V and 3 bases from J; bases unmatched to any gene: 8. This CDR3 region has 17 residues. The CDR3 DNA reads as TGTGCCAGCTCACAGATGTCCGGGACAGGGGACACCGGGGAGCTGTTTTTT. Protein sequence: CASSQMSGTGDTGELFF.

The CDR3 protein is CASRRSLAGIYEQYV. For the CDR3, the DNA is TGTGCCAGCCGGCGAAGCCTAGCGGGGATCTACGAGCAGTACGTC. The V and J genes are TRBV27 and TRBJ2-7, with 9 bases matching TRBD2. With V trimmed by 8 bases and J by 3 bases, 11 bases remained unmatched. CDR3 length equals 15 residues. The germline V gene has CDR1 MNHEY and CDR2 SMNVEV (reference sequence).

V usage is TRBV6-2 or TRBV6-3 and J usage is TRBJ2-5, with D possibly being TRBD1 (5 bases). Germline V gene sequence: CDR1 MNHEY, CDR2 SVGEGT. Deletions cut 5 bases from V and 4 bases from J, with 17 bases between. CDR3 length: 15 amino acids. The CDR3 DNA is TGTGCCAGCAGTCATCCGACAGCCCGAAGAGAGACCCAGTACTTC. Translated: CASSHPTARRETQYF.

This clonotype was seen ten or more times. The J gene is TRBJ2-3, the V gene TRBV12-3 or TRBV12-4, with D perhaps TRBD2 (6 bases). The CDR3 consists of 14 residues. V lost 3 bases to trimming and J lost 3 bases, with 10 bases between them. This CDR3 is CASSLKRGTDTQYF. The CDR3 nucleotides are TGTGCCAGCAGTTTGAAACGGGGGACAGATACGCAGTATTTT.

V and J are TRBV12-3 or TRBV12-4 and TRBJ2-5; the D is unclear. V was shortened by 2 bases and J by 7 bases, with 11 bases between the two germline ends. CDR3 length: 13 amino acids. CDR3 amino acids: CASSLSVTGTQYF. The CDR3 DNA reads as TGTGCCAGCAGTTTAAGTGTGACGGGGACCCAGTACTTC.

The CDR3, as DNA: TGCGCCAGCAGCTTTGGACGAGACTACGAGCAGTACGTC. It translates to CASSFGRDYEQYV. The chain couples TRBV5-1 to TRBJ2-7; D not certain. V was shortened by 2 bases and J by 3 bases, with 9 bases between the two germline ends. The germline gives CDR1 SGHRS, CDR2 YFSETQ. The CDR3 loop spans 13 amino acids.

This clonotype was seen more than once but under ten times. The CDR3 sequence: CASSVLAGVDTQYF. As DNA, the CDR3 is TGTGCCAGCAGTGTTTTAGCGGGGGTTGATACGCAGTATTTT. The rearrangement joins TRBV2 to TRBJ2-3; 9 bases are shared with TRBD2. V lost 4 bases, J lost 6 bases, and 5 bases stayed unmatched. This CDR3 spans 14 amino acids. Germline V gives CDR1 SNHLY, CDR2 FYNNEI. Using reference TRBV2 and TRBJ2-3 for the parts outside the CDR3, the full variable domain is EPEVTQTPSHQVTQMGQEVILRCVPISNHLYFYWYRQILGQKVEFLVSFYNNEISEKSEIFDDQFSVERPDGSNFTLKIRSTKLEDSAMYFCASSVLAGVDTQYFGPGTRLTVL.

The chain uses TRBV5-1 and TRBJ2-7; no firm D call. The V end was cut by 0 bases, the J end by 9 bases, with 19 bases between. The CDR3 loop spans 15 amino acids. Germline V gene data show CDR1 as SGHRS and CDR2 as YFSETQ. CDR3 coding DNA: TGCGCCAGCAGCTTGGAGGGAACAAGCGTCTCGGGGCAGTACTTC. Translated, it gives CASSLEGTSVSGQYF.

On this clonotype itself: Because it lacks the conserved phenylalanine or tryptophan at the end, this CDR3 is likely a read error. The limits of the CDR3 on the DNA are not certain, so only TCRdb's listed CDR3 is given. The V gene is TRBV28, the J gene TRBJ2-6. A total of 8 residues make up the CDR3, ends included. CDR1 and CDR2 (germline): MDHEN, SYDVKM. The chain's CDR3 is CASSFLTT.

This clonotype came up a few times. V and J are TRBV21-1 and TRBJ1-2; the table names TRBD1, a call not compared with the DNA. TRBV21-1 is labeled a pseudogene. This CDR3 contains 14 residues. In DNA form, the CDR3 reads TGTGCCAGCAGCAAGGGACAGGGGGCGCGTGGCTACACCTTC. It codes for CASSKGQGARGYTF.

The V and J genes are TRBV20-1 and TRBJ2-1; D is ambiguous. Germline CDR1 is DFQATT and CDR2 is SNEGSKA (reference sequence). This CDR3 has 12 residues. The V end was cut by 3 bases, the J end by 5 bases, with 8 bases between. The CDR3 region is CSARPYHNEQFF. The CDR3 nucleotides are TGCAGTGCTAGGCCCTACCACAATGAGCAGTTCTTC.

The table lists this clonotype with a few counts. The rearrangement uses TRBV25-1 and TRBJ1-1, with D perhaps TRBD1 (5 bases). Deletions cut 4 bases from V and 4 bases from J, with 16 bases between. Germline CDR1 is MGHDK and CDR2 is SYGVNS. This CDR3 contains 15 residues. This CDR3 is CASSVLNLRGTEAFF. The DNA for the CDR3 is TGTGCCAGCAGTGTCCTAAACCTTAGGGGCACTGAAGCTTTCTTT.

This clonotype came up a few times. Compared with germline, one end of the junction differs, possibly owing to a read error. The chain links TRBV6-5 to TRBJ1-1; tentatively, D is TRBD1 (5 bases). The CDR3 length is 14 residues. The germline CDR1 and CDR2 sequences are MNHEY and SVGAGI. CDR3: CASSYDRSRTEASF. The CDR3 nucleotides are TGTGCCAGCAGCTACGACAGATCGAGGACTGAAGCTTCCTTT.